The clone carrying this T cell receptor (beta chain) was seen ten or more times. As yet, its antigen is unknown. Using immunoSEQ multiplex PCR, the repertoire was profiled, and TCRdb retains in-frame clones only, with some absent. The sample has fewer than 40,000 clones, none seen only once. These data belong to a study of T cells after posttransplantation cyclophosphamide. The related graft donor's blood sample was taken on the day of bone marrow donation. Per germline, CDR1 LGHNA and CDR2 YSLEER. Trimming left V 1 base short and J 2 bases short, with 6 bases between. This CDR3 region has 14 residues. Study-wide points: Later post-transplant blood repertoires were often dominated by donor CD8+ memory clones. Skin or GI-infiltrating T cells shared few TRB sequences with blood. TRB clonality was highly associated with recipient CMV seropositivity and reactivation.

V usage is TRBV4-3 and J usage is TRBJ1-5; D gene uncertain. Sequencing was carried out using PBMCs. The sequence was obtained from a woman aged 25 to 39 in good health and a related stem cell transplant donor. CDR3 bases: TGCGCCAGCAGCCAAGGAACAGGCAATCAGCCCCAGCATTTT. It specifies CASSQGTGNQPQHF.